The T cell receptor (beta chain) described here comes from a study of T cells expressing NK-cell markers (dated by TCRdb to 2020 to 2021). Describing the broader study: In sorted CD3+CD56+NKG2C+, CD3+CD56+NKG2C- and CD3+CD56-NKG2C+ T-cell subsets from several donors, TCR beta-chain repertoires were profiled. Among the eight sequenced donors, only one was HCMV-seronegative, while the other seven were HCMV-seropositive. The eight sequenced donors were randomly selected healthy volunteers, three men and five women. Illumina HiSeq 2000/2500, MiSeq or NextSeq was used to sequence libraries as 2 x 150 bp reads. What the study reported, not specific to this receptor: Those dominant clonotypes were again the most abundant among CD3+CD56-NKG2C+ cells in several donors, at roughly 28.3-65%. It remained unclear whether the expanded NKG2C-expressing T cell clones were specific for HCMV antigens. For six donors, the dominant CD3+CD56+NKG2C+ clonotypes were among the top 10 CD8+ clonotypes and accounted for about 1.0-7.5% of CD8+ T cells.

A commercial ELISA kit detecting HCMV-specific IgG in serum was used to determine HCMV serostatus. Peripheral blood mononuclear cells were isolated from blood by Ficoll density gradient centrifugation. The germline V gene (reference sequence) provides CDR1 DFQATT and CDR2 SNEGSKA. The CDR3 holds 15 amino acids from the cysteine to the phenylalanine. No DNA has been recorded. Sequenced on an Illumina HiSeq 2000. The TCR beta cDNA libraries were made using 5'RACE template switching, a step that added both a universal primer site and unique molecular identifiers. Synthesis of cDNA was primed from the TCR beta constant segment and was followed by two consecutive PCR amplification steps. On the study's bioinformatics: Reads were demultiplexed and grouped by UMI with MIGEC, and clonotypes were assembled and quantified with MiTCR. To exclude erroneous sequences, any TCR cDNA sequence not supported by at least two reads was discarded. The tcR package was used for downstream repertoire analysis, and clonotypes were matched between fractions using CDR3 nucleotide sequence together with V segment. VDJmatch was used to annotate antigen specificity against VDJdb, with one amino acid substitution in CDR3 permitted. Reprocessed by TCRdb, the reads give a single entry per CDR3 protein sequence, without DNA. It is TCRdb's table, rather than the study itself, that gives the V and J calls and clone size. The table kept for this sample lists about 140,000 distinct CDR3 sequences. Approximately 12% of the sample is in the top ten clones.

Turning to this clonotype: Its recognized antigen is unknown.

This sequence originates from a man aged 18 to 30 in good health. Donor details come from another sample of the same person, matched by shared clones. The sample taken for sequencing was blood T cells: a sorted CD56 or NKG2C T cell subset, CD4+ or CD8+ T cells, or bulk PBMC T cells (not recorded which). The chain couples TRBV20-1 to TRBJ1-2; as DNA is missing, the TRBD1 call by TCRdb cannot be tested. This receptor has the CDR3 CSARDPGGAGYGYTF.